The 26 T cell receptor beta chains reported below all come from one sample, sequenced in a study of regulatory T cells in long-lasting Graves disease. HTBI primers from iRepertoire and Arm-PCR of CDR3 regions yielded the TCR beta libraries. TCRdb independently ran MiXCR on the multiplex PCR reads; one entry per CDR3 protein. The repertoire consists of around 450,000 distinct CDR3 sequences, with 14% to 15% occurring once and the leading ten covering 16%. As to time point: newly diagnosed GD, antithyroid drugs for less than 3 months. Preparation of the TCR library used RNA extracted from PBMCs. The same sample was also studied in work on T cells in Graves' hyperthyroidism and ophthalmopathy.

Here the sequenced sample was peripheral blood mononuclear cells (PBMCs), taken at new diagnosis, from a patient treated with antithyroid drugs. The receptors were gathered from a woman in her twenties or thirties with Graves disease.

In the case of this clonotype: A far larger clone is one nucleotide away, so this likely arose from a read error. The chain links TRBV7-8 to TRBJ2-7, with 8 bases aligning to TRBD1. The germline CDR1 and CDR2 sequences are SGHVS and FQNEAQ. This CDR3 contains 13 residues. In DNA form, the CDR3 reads TGTGCCAGCAGCCAGGGACAGGCCTACAAGCAGTACTTC. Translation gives CASSQGQAYKQYF.

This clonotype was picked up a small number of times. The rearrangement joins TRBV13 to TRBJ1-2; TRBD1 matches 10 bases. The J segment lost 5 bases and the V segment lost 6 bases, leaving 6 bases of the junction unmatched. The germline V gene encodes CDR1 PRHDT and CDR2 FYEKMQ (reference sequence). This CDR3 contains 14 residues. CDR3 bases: TGTGCCAGCAGGGCATGGACAGGGGGGTATGGCTACACCTTC. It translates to CASRAWTGGYGYTF.

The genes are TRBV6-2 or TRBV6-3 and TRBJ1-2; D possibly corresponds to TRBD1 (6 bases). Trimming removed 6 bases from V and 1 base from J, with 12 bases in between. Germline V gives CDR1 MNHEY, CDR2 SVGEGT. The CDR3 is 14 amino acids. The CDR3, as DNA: TGTGCCAGCAGCCCCCGACAGGTTAACTATGGCTACACCTTC. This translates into CASSPRQVNYGYTF.

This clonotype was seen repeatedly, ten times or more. The CDR3 is CASSYSQTSTDTQYF. The DNA for the CDR3 is TGTGCCAGCAGTTACTCACAGACTAGCACAGATACGCAGTATTTT. The chain links TRBV6-2 or TRBV6-3 to TRBJ2-3; D gene unclear. This CDR3 has 15 residues. Trimming removed 0 bases at V and 0 bases at J, with 7 bases between. In germline, CDR1 is MNHEY, CDR2 SVGEGT.

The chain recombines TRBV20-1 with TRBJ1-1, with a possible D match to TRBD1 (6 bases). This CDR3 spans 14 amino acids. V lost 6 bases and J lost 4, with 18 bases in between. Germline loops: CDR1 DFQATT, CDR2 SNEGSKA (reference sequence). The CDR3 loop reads CSAADNRVGTEAFF. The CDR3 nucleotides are TGCAGTGCCGCCGACAACAGGGTGGGCACTGAAGCTTTCTTT.

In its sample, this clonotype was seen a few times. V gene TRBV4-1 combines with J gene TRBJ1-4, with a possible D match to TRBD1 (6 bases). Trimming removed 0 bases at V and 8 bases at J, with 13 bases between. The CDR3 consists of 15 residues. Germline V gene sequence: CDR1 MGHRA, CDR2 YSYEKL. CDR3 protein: CASSQDNRVGEKLFF. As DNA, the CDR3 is TGCGCCAGCAGCCAAGATAACAGGGTCGGAGAAAAACTGTTTTTT.

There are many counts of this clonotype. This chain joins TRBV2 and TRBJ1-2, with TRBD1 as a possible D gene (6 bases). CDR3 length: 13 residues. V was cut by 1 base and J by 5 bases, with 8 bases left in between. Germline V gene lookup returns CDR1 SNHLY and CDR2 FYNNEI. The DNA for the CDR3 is TGTGCCAGCAGTGAAGACAGGGAGTATGGCTACACCTTC. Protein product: CASSEDREYGYTF.

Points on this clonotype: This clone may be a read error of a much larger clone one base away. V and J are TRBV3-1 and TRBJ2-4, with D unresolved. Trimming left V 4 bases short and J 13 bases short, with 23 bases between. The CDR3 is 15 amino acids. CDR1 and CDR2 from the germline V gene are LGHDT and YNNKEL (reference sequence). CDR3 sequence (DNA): TGTGCCAGCAGCCGAGGCGAACTATCCTACAATGAGCAGTACTTC. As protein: CASSRGELSYNEQYF.

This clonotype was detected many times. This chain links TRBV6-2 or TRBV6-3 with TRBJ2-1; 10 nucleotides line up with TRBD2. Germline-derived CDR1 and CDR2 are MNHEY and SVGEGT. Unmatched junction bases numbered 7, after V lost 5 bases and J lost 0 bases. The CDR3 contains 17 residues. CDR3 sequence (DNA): TGTGCCAGCAGTCACACGCTAGCGGGAGCCTCCTACAATGAGCAGTTCTTC. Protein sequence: CASSHTLAGASYNEQFF.

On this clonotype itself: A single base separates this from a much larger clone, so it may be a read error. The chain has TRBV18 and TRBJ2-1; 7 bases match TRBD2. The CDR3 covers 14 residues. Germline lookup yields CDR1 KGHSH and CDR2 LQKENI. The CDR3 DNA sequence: TGTGTCAGCTCACCTTTTACTAGCGACAATGAGCAGTTCTTC. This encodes CVSSPFTSDNEQFF.

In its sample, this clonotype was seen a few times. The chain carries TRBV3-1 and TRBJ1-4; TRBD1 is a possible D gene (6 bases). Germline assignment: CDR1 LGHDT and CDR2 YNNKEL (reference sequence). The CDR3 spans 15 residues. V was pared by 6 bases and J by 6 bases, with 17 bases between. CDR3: CASRKTGSPDEKLFF. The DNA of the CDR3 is TGTGCCAGCAGAAAAACAGGGTCGCCGGATGAAAAACTGTTTTTT.

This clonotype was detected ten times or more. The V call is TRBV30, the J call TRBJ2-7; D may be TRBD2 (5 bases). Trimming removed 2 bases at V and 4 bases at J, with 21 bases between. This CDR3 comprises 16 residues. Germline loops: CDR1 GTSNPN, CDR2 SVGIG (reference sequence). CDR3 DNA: TGTGCCTGGAGTACCGCTAGCAGCCTAATTGGATACGAGCAGTACTTC. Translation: CAWSTASSLIGYEQYF.

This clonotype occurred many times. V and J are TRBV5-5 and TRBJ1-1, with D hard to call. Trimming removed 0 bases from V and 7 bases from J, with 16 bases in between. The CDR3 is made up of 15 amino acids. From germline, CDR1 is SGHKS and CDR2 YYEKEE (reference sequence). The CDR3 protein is CASSLGQVGWGEAFF. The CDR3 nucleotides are TGTGCCAGCAGCTTGGGGCAGGTGGGGTGGGGTGAAGCTTTCTTT. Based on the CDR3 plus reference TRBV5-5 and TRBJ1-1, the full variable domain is DAGVTQSPTHLIKTRGQQVTLRCSPISGHKSVSWYQQVLGQGPQFIFQYYEKEERGRGNFPDRFSARQFPNYSSELNVNALLLGDSALYLCASSLGQVGWGEAFFGQGTRLTVV.

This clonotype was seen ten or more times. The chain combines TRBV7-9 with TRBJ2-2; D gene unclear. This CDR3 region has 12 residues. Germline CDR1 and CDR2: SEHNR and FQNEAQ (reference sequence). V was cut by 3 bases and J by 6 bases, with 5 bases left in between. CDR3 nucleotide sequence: TGTGCCAGCAGCTTTCGACCCGGGGAGCTGTTTTTT. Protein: CASSFRPGELFF. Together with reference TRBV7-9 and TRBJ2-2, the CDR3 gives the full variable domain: DTGVSQNPRHKITKRGQNVTFRCDPISEHNRLYWYRQTLGQGPEFLTYFQNEAQLEKSRLLSDRFSAERPKGSFSTLEIQRTEQGDSAMYLCASSFRPGELFFGEGSRLTVL.

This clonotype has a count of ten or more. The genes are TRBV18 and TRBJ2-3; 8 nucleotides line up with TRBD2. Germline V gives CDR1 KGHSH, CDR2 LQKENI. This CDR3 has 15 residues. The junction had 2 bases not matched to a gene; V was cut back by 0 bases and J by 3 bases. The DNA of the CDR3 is TGTGCCAGCTCACCACCGGCGGGGGGTACAGATACGCAGTATTTT. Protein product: CASSPPAGGTDTQYF.

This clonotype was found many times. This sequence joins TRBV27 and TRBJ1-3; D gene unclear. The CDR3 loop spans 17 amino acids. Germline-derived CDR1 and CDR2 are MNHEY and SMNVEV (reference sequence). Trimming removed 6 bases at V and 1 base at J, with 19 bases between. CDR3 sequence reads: CASSPTLGRRSGNTIYF. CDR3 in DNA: TGTGCCAGCAGCCCAACGCTTGGGCGGAGATCTGGAAACACCATATATTTT.

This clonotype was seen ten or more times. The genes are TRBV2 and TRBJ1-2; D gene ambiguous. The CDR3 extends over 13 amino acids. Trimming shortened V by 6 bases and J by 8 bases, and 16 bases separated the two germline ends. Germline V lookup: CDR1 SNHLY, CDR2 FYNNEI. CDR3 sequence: CASSSGSHKGYTF. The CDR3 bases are TGTGCCAGCAGCTCGGGTTCCCACAAGGGCTACACCTTC.

CDR3 residues: CASSPSGLAGGKRTQYF. In nucleotides, the CDR3 is TGCGCCAGCAGCCCGTCTGGACTAGCGGGAGGGAAGAGAACCCAGTACTTC. The rearrangement links TRBV4-1 to TRBJ2-5, with TRBD2 identical over 15 bases. This CDR3 has 17 amino acids. V lost 4 bases and J lost 8; bases outside the gene matches: 11. CDR1 and CDR2 (germline): MGHRA, YSYEKL.

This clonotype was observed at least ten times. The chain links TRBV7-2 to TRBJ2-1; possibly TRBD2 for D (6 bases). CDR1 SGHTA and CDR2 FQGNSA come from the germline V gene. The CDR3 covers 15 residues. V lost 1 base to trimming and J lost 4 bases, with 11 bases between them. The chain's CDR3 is CASSLGGALYNEQFF. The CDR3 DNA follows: TGTGCCAGCAGCTTAGGCGGGGCCCTTTACAATGAGCAGTTCTTC.

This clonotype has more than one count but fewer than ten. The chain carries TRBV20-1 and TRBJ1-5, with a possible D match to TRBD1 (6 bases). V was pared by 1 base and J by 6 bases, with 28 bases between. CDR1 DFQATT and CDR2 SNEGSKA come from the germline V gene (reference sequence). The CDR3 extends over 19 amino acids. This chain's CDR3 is CSARAVYLDSGFEVQPQHF. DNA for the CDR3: TGCAGTGCTAGAGCCGTTTACCTGGACAGTGGGTTTGAGGTTCAGCCCCAGCATTTT.

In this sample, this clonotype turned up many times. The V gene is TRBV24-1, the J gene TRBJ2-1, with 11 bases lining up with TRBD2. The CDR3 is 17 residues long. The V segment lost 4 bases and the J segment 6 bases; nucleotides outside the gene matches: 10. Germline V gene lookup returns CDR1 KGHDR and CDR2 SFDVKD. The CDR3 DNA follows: TGTGCCACCAGTGACCTCAATAGCGGGAGGGCCTTCAATGAGCAGTTCTTC. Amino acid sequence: CATSDLNSGRAFNEQFF.

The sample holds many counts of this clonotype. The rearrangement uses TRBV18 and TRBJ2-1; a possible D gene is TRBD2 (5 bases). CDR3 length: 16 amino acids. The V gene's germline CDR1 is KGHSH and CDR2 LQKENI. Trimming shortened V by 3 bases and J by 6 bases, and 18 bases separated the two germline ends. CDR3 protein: CASSPREELGINEQFF. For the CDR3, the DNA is TGTGCCAGCTCACCCCGCGAGGAGCTCGGGATCAATGAGCAGTTCTTC.

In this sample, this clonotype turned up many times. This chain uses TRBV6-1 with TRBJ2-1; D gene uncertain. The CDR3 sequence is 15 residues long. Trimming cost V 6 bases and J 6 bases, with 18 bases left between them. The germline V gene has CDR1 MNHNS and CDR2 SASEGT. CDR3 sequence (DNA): TGTGCCAGCAGCCTAAGCCCCTCAATCCTCAATGAGCAGTTCTTC. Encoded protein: CASSLSPSILNEQFF.

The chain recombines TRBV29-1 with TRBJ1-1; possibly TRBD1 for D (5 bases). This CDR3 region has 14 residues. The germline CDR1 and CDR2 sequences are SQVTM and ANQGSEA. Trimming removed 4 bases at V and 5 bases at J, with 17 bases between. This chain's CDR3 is CSVASGGVGTEAFF. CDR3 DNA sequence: TGCAGCGTTGCCTCGGGAGGGGTGGGGACTGAAGCTTTCTTT.

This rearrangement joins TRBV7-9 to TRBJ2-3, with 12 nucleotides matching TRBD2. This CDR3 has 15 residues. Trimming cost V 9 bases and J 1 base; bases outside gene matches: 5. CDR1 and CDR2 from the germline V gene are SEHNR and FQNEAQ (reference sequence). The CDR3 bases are TGTGCCAGTGACCGGACTAGCGGGGGCACAGATACGCAGTATTTT. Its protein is CASDRTSGGTDTQYF.

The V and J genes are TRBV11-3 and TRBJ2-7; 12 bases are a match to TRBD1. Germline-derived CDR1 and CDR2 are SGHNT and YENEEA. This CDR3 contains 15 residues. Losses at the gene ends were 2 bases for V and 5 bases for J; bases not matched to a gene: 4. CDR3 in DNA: TGTGCCAGCAGCTTACCCGGGACAGGGGGCAACGAGCAGTACTTC. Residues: CASSLPGTGGNEQYF.